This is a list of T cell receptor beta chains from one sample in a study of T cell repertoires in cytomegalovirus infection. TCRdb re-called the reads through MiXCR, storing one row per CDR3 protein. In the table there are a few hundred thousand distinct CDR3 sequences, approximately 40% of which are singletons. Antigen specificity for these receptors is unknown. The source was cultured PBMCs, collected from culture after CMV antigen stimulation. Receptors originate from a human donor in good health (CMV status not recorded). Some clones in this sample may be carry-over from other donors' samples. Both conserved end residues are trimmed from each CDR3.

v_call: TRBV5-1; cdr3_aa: ASSPPSGGAHNEQF
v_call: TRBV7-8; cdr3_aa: ASSLRPDSRQTQY
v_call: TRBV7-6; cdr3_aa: ASSSFGRGNTEAF
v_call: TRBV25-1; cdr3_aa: ASSELGGGHEQF
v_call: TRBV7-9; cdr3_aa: ASRPWEDLTDTQY
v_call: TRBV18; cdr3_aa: ASSPSRDSYEQY
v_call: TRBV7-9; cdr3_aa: ASSPGGALSYEQY
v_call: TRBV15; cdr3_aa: ATSSPTGRDETQY
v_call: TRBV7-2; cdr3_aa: ASSLGGGSVDIQY
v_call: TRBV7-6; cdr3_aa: ASSSILGGHQPQH
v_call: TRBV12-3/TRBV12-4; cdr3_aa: ASSKQGARGSPLH
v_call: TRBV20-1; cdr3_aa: SARGGIHNEQF
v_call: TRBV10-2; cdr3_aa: ASSLQVGGEAYEQY
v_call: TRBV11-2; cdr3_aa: ASSQPLAGRHEQF
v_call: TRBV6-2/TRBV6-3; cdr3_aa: ASSGLPGQGINQPQH
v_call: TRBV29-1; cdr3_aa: SVDWGYNEQF
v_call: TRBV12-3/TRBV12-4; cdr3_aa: ASSLAEAGLAGSETQY
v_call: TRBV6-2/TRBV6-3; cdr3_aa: ASSYKGLDTQY
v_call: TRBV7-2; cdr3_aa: ASSAQGERAF
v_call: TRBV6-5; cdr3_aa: ASSRTGFSNQPQH